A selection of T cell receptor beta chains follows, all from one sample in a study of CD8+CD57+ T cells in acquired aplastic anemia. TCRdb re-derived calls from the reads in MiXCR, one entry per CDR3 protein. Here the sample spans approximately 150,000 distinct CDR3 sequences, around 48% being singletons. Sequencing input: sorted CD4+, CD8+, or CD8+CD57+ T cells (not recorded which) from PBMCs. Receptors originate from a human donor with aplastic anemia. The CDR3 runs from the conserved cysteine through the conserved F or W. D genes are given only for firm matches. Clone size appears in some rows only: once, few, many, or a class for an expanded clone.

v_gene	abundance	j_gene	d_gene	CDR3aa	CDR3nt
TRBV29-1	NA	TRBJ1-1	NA	CSVEGGATEAFF	TGCAGCGTTGAAGGGGGGGCTACTGAAGCTTTCTTT
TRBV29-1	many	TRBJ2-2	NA	CSVFGGELFF	TGCAGCGTTTTCGGCGGGGAGCTGTTTTTT
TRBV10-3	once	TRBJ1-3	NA	CAIKGATSGNTIYF	TGTGCCATCAAAGGCGCTACCTCTGGAAACACCATATATTTT
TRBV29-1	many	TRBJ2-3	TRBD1	CSVTGTGDVTRMYF	TGCAGCGTCACCGGGACAGGGGACGTGACTAGGATGTATTTT
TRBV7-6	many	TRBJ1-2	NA	CASSLGGPGGYTF	TGTGCCAGCAGTCTAGGGGGGCCCGGGGGCTACACCTTC
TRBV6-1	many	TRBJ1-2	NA	CASSDREGDGYTF	TGTGCCAGCAGTGACAGGGAGGGGGATGGCTACACCTTC
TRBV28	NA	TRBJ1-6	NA	CASCPDDNSPLHF	TGTGCCAGCTGTCCCGACGATAATTCACCCCTCCACTTT
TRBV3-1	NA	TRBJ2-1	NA	CASSQAPNLGIGNEQFF	TGTGCCAGCAGCCAAGCTCCGAACCTAGGGATAGGCAATGAGCAGTTCTTC
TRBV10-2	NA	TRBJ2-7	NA	CASSSGGDREAWQYF	TGCGCCAGCAGTTCGGGAGGGGACAGGGAGGCTTGGCAGTACTTC
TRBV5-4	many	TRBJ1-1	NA	CASSQSEGHANTEAFF	TGTGCCAGCAGCCAATCTGAGGGACACGCGAACACTGAAGCTTTCTTT
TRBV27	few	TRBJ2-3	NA	CASSLSWGTQYF	TGTGCCAGCAGTTTATCGTGGGGTACGCAGTATTTT
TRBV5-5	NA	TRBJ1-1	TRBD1	CAISWGQGDTEAFF	TGTGCCATCAGTTGGGGACAGGGGGACACTGAAGCTTTCTTT
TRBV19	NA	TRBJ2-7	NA	CASSPSGYEQYF	TGTGCCAGTAGTCCCTCGGGGTACGAGCAGTACTTC
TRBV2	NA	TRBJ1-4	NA	CASRSGAATNEKLFF	TGTGCCAGCAGGAGCGGTGCCGCAACTAATGAAAAACTGTTTTTT
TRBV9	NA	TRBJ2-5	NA	CASTLGSRGQYF	TGTGCCAGCACCCTAGGGAGTCGAGGCCAGTACTTC